The clone carrying this T cell receptor (beta chain) was counted once. CDR3 length equals 15 residues. Germline trimming cut 6 bases from V and 5 bases from J; bases unmatched to any gene: 12. From germline, CDR1 is KGHSH and CDR2 LQKENI. The data were obtained in a study of blood T cell repertoires in COVID-19. Looking at the study overall: Collection of acute and convalescent COVID-19 samples took place in the United States, Italy and Spain. T cells, B-cell-depleted T cells, or PBMCs provided the cDNA or gDNA that served as material.

Per the original methods: By means of reference gene primer amplification, nucleated cell counts were estimated. Some clones are missing from TCRdb's copy, which holds only in-frame ones; the method was immunoSEQ multiplex PCR. From that table come the V and J calls and clone size; the DNA was used to work out D and trimming. This sample yields approximately 190,000 clones, of which 84% are seen a single time; approximately 5% belongs to the top ten. The sequence derives from a woman in her 70s with active or convalescent COVID-19. The chain combines TRBV18 with TRBJ1-2; 7 nucleotides align to TRBD1. Sequencing was performed on peripheral blood. The CDR3 spells CASSSRTGPAYGYTF. CDR3 nucleotide sequence: TGTGCCAGCTCCTCAAGGACAGGTCCAGCTTATGGCTACACCTTC. Drawing the rest from reference TRBV18 and TRBJ1-2, the complete variable domain is NAGVMQNPRHLVRRRGQEARLRCSPMKGHSHVYWYRQLPEEGLKFMVYLQKENIIDESGMPKERFSAEFPKEGPSILRIQQVVRGDSAAYFCASSSRTGPAYGYTFGSGTRLTVV.